This paragraph reports one TCR beta chain. Its matching antigen is unknown. The data are from a study of cytomegalovirus exposure and HLA in healthy donors. Germline CDR1 is MNHNS and CDR2 is SASEGT. The CDR3 spans 13 residues. V shed 2 bases and J shed 2 bases, with 6 bases lying between them. The PCR contained 60 Vbeta and 13 Jbeta primers. Assay used: immunoSEQ multiplex PCR; TCRdb lists only in-frame clones, some missing. The table lists approximately 160,000 clones, roughly 79% of them singletons. Whole-study results and caveats: TRBV6-2, TRBV6-3 and other indistinguishable V segments were excluded. Analyses of presence/absence relied on an assumption of roughly uniform sequencing depth across donors.

The receptor's source is a man in his forties in good health and CMV-seronegative. V and J are TRBV6-1 and TRBJ1-1, with D tentatively TRBD1 (5 bases). The sequenced sample consisted of PBMCs. The CDR3 bases are TGTGCCAGCAGTGAAACAGGCAACACTGAAGCTTTCTTT. Protein product: CASSETGNTEAFF.